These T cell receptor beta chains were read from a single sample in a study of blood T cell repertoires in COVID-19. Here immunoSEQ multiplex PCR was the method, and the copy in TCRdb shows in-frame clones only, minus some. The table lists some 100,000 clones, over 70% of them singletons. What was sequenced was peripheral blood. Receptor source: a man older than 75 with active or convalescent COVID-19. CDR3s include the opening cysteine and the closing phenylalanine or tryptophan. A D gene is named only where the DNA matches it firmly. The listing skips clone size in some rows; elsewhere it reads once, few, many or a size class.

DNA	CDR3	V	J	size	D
TGTGCCAGCAGTTACTCTTCCGGGTCTGGAAACACCATATATTTT	CASSYSSGSGNTIYF	TRBV6-6	TRBJ1-3	.	.
TGTGCCAGCAGCCGATTCCGGGGGGGCGGGAGAGGCGAGCAGTTCTTC	CASSRFRGGGRGEQFF	TRBV3-1/TRBV3-2	TRBJ2-1	.	TRBD2
TGTGCCAGCAGCGTTTATCGGCAGGGGGCAGGGACTGAAGCTTTCTTT	CASSVYRQGAGTEAFF	TRBV9	TRBJ1-1	.	TRBD1
TGCGCCAGCAGCTTTGAGGGCTGGAAGACCCAGTACTTC	CASSFEGWKTQYF	TRBV5-1	TRBJ2-5	.	.
TGCGCCAGCAGCTCCCTTGTGGGCAGAAACACCGGGGAGCTGTTTTTT	CASSSLVGRNTGELFF	TRBV5-1	TRBJ2-2	.	.
TGTGCCAGCAGCGCATCTCGAGCGACAGGGGCGGCTTATTCACCCCTCCACTTT	CASSASRATGAAYSPLHF	TRBV9	TRBJ1-6	once	TRBD1
TGTGCCAGCAGCTTGGCCCTGGCCTGGACTGAAGCTTTCTTT	CASSLALAWTEAFF	TRBV5-5	TRBJ1-1	.	.
TGTGCCAGCAGTTCAACCATCGACAGGGGGCTCTATGGCTACACCTTC	CASSSTIDRGLYGYTF	TRBV6-2/TRBV6-3	TRBJ1-2	.	TRBD1
TGTGCCATCAGTGATTTGGGGCAGGGCTATGGCTACACCTTC	CAISDLGQGYGYTF	TRBV10-3	TRBJ1-2	.	.
TGTGCCAGCAGCTTGCTCGGGGGGCCGGGAGATACGCAGTATTTT	CASSLLGGPGDTQYF	TRBV5-6	TRBJ2-3	.	.
TGCGCCAGCAGCTTGGGTATGGCGACCCCGGACAAAGTGTATGGCTACACCTTC	CASSLGMATPDKVYGYTF	TRBV5-1	TRBJ1-2	.	.
TGTGCCAGCAGCCGAAGAGATGCAACTAATGAAAAACTGTTTTTT	CASSRRDATNEKLFF	TRBV14	TRBJ1-4	.	.
TGTGCCAGCAGTTACAGGGAGTTTGAAAAACTGTTTTTT	CASSYREFEKLFF	TRBV6-6	TRBJ1-4	.	.
TGTGCCACCTCCGGGAAGTTATACGAGACCAATAGCAATCAGCCCCAGCATTTT	CATSGKLYETNSNQPQHF	TRBV24-1	TRBJ1-5	.	.
TGTGCCAGCAGTTATTCAGGGGGCGATCAGCCCCAGCATTTT	CASSYSGGDQPQHF	TRBV6-5	TRBJ1-5	.	TRBD1
TGTGCCAGCAGCTTGCAACAGGGGGTCAATGAGCAGTTCTTC	CASSLQQGVNEQFF	TRBV5-4	TRBJ2-1	once	TRBD1
TGCGCCAGCAGCCTCGTGGGTGGGGGCGAGGAGCAGTTCTTC	CASSLVGGGEEQFF	TRBV5-1	TRBJ2-1	once	.
TGCGCCAGCAGCTTGGAGACCGGGTGGGCTTTCTTT	CASSLETGWAFF	TRBV5-1	TRBJ1-1	.	.
TGTGCCAGCAGCTCAGACAGATCCTCAGATACGCAGTATTTT	CASSSDRSSDTQYF	TRBV7-2	TRBJ2-3	once	.
TGTGCCAGCAGCCCCGTAGCGGGGGCCTACAATGAGCAGTTCTTC	CASSPVAGAYNEQFF	TRBV5-6	TRBJ2-1	.	TRBD2
TGTGCCACCGGCGCAGGGGTTACGACGGAGACCCAGTACTTC	CATGAGVTTETQYF	TRBV2	TRBJ2-5	.	.
TGTGCCAGCAGCTTAGGGTTAGGGGGCTCCGAGCAGTACTTC	CASSLGLGGSEQYF	TRBV7-9	TRBJ2-7	.	TRBD1
TGTGCCAGCAGTTCCCGGGAGTACAACGGTTCACCCCTCCACTTT	CASSSREYNGSPLHF	TRBV28	TRBJ1-6	.	.
TGCGCCAGCAGCCAAGGCCCATCGGGCTCCTACGAGCAGTACTTC	CASSQGPSGSYEQYF	TRBV4-1	TRBJ2-7	few	.
TGTGCCAGCAGCTTAAATAGCGGGGGGAAAGAGACCCAGTACTTC	CASSLNSGGKETQYF	TRBV7-2	TRBJ2-5	.	TRBD2
TGCGCCAGCAGCCAAGAGGTGCGGAGCCACCTTAGCTACACCTTC	CASSQEVRSHLSYTF	TRBV4-3	TRBJ1-2	many	.
TGTGCCATCAGTGATAACTTCTATGGCTACACCTTC	CAISDNFYGYTF	TRBV10-3	TRBJ1-2	.	.
TGTGCCAGCAGTTACTCCAGGTCCGGGACTACCGGGGCCTACGAGCAGTACTTC	CASSYSRSGTTGAYEQYF	TRBV6-2/TRBV6-3	TRBJ2-7	few	TRBD2
TGTGCCAGCAGTTCGGGACTAGCATCCTACGAGCAGTACTTC	CASSSGLASYEQYF	TRBV6-5	TRBJ2-7	once	TRBD2
TGTGCCAGTAGTCCCGGGACAGGGCGTCTGAACACTGAAGCTTTCTTT	CASSPGTGRLNTEAFF	TRBV19	TRBJ1-1	.	TRBD1
TGTGCCAGCACTCGGGAGAATTCACCCCTCCACTTT	CASTRENSPLHF	TRBV12-3/TRBV12-4	TRBJ1-6	.	.
TGTGCCAGCAGTGGGGGAGTCCAAGAGACCCAGTACTTC	CASSGGVQETQYF	TRBV2	TRBJ2-5	.	.
TGTGCCAGCAGCCCCCTCGACACTGGGTCGACCTACGAGCAGTACTTC	CASSPLDTGSTYEQYF	TRBV7-8	TRBJ2-7	.	.
TGCGCCAGCAGCAAGACAGTTAATGAAAAACTGTTTTTT	CASSKTVNEKLFF	TRBV5-1	TRBJ1-4	once	.
TGTGCCAGCAGCTCACAGGGGATGAACACTGAAGCTTTCTTT	CASSSQGMNTEAFF	TRBV7-3	TRBJ1-1	.	TRBD1
TGTGCCAGCAGCCCTGGCTTGGGCCAGGGAAATTCGGCGAAGAAGCAGTTCTTC	CASSPGLGQGNSAKKQFF	TRBV7-9	TRBJ2-1	.	.
TGCGCCAGCAGTCCGGGGACAGGTTACAATGAGCAGTTCTTC	CASSPGTGYNEQFF	TRBV10-2	TRBJ2-1	.	TRBD1
TGTGCCAGCAGCCCGCGGGGGACTGATGAGCAGTTCTTC	CASSPRGTDEQFF	TRBV7-3	TRBJ2-1	.	TRBD2
TGTGCCAGCTCCCTAAACGAGCAAGATACGCAGTATTTT	CASSLNEQDTQYF	TRBV18	TRBJ2-3	once	.
TGTGCCAGCAGTGGCGGGGGAAACACCATATATTTT	CASSGGGNTIYF	TRBV2	TRBJ1-3	.	.
TGTGCCAGTAGTATCGGACTAGCGGGGGGACAATACAATGAGCAGTTCTTC	CASSIGLAGGQYNEQFF	TRBV19	TRBJ2-1	.	TRBD2
TGCGCCAGCAGCCCGGGACAGGGGTCAGATACGCAGTATTTT	CASSPGQGSDTQYF	TRBV5-1	TRBJ2-3	.	TRBD1
TGTGCCAGCAGTGAACGGGGTCTAAGCTCCTACGAGCAGTACTTC	CASSERGLSSYEQYF	TRBV6-1	TRBJ2-7	.	.
TGTGCCAGCAGCGTAGGGACACCACGTAGCTATGGCTACACCTTC	CASSVGTPRSYGYTF	TRBV10-3	TRBJ1-2	.	.
TGTGCCAGCAGCCAAGAAGATCCCCTAGCGGGGGGGCGGCGTGAGCAGTTCTTC	CASSQEDPLAGGRREQFF	TRBV4-2	TRBJ2-1	.	TRBD2
TGCGCCAGCAGCTTGGGGGGACAGGGCGAAAACTATGGCTACACCTTC	CASSLGGQGENYGYTF	TRBV5-1	TRBJ1-2	.	TRBD1
TGTGCCAGCAGCCCCCGACTGGGTAGCGGGGGGGCCTACGAGCAGTACTTC	CASSPRLGSGGAYEQYF	TRBV3-1/TRBV3-2	TRBJ2-7	.	TRBD2
TGTGCCAGCAGTCCCAATCTAGCGGGGGGGACCGACGAGCAGTACTTC	CASSPNLAGGTDEQYF	TRBV6-2/TRBV6-3	TRBJ2-7	.	TRBD2
TGTGCCAGCAGCTTAGCGCTCGGCGGGGGGTCACACGAGCAGTACTTC	CASSLALGGGSHEQYF	TRBV7-2	TRBJ2-7	.	TRBD2
TGTGCCAGTACTCCGACAGGGGCTAATTCACCCCTCCACTTT	CASTPTGANSPLHF	TRBV19	TRBJ1-6	few	TRBD1
TGTGCCAGCAGCTTAGGTGTCGGGACAGGGGGACACGAGCAGTACTTC	CASSLGVGTGGHEQYF	TRBV7-9	TRBJ2-7	few	TRBD1
TGTGCCAGTAATCAGCGGGGGGCCTACAATGAGCAGTTCTTC	CASNQRGAYNEQFF	TRBV19	TRBJ2-1	.	TRBD2
TGTGCCAGCAGCCACCTCAGACAGAATAAATTGAACACTGAAGCTTTCTTT	CASSHLRQNKLNTEAFF	TRBV3-1/TRBV3-2	TRBJ1-1	once	.
TGTGCCAGCAGTTACGGGGGGGTCTCTAACCCTTATGGCTACACCTTC	CASSYGGVSNPYGYTF	TRBV6-5	TRBJ1-2	.	.
TGTGCCAGCAGCTTAGAGGGGTGGGAGCAGTTCTTC	CASSLEGWEQFF	TRBV7-8	TRBJ2-1	.	.
TGTGCCAGCAGGACAGACACTGAAGCTTTCTTT	CASRTDTEAFF	TRBV12-3/TRBV12-4	TRBJ1-1	.	.
TGTGCCAGCAGCTTGGACAGCCTGACGCCCCAGCATTTT	CASSLDSLTPQHF	TRBV5-5	TRBJ1-5	few	.
TGTGCCAGCAGTGAAGGGTTGCTGGGACTAGCGGGGGGTCGGAGGTACGAGCAGTACTTC	CASSEGLLGLAGGRRYEQYF	TRBV6-1	TRBJ2-7	.	TRBD2
TGTGCCAGCAGCTTTGGGGGCCAACGCTCCTACGAGCAGTACTTC	CASSFGGQRSYEQYF	TRBV7-9	TRBJ2-7	.	.
TGTGCCAGTAGAGAGGGAAGCTCTGGGGCCAACGTCCTGACTTTC	CASREGSSGANVLTF	TRBV19	TRBJ2-6	.	.